The 28 T cell receptor beta chains reported below all come from one sample, sequenced in a study of T cell changes during pregnancy in multiple sclerosis. The repertoire was sequenced with immunoSEQ multiplex PCR; TCRdb's copy has only in-frame clones and lacks some. Counted here are roughly 100,000 clones, about 90% occurring once; the ten biggest clones make up 1.6%. Here the sequenced sample was peripheral blood, taken after pregnancy. The receptors derive from a female donor with multiple sclerosis, enrolled in a pregnancy study.

This chain connects TRBV30 to TRBJ1-2; D is unclear. Germline assignment: CDR1 GTSNPN and CDR2 SVGIG (reference sequence). The V end was cut by 1 base, the J end by 8 bases, with 8 bases between. The CDR3 runs to 11 residues. CDR3 residues: CAWSATTGYTF. CDR3 nucleotide sequence: TGTGCCTGGAGTGCGACAACAGGCTACACCTTC.

The genes are TRBV15 and TRBJ1-1, with 10 bases that match TRBD1. With V trimmed by 5 bases and J by 0 bases, 0 bases remained unmatched. Germline CDR1 reads LNHNV; CDR2 reads YYDKDF (reference sequence). The CDR3 is 14 residues long. The CDR3 region is CATSGQGVNTEAFF. In DNA, the CDR3 is TGTGCCACCAGCGGACAGGGGGTGAACACTGAAGCTTTCTTT.

The chain links TRBV25-1 to TRBJ2-7; D is undetermined. The CDR3 is 12 amino acids. Per the germline V gene, CDR1 is MGHDK and CDR2 is SYGVNS. V shed 4 bases and J shed 3 bases, with 7 bases lying between them. DNA for the CDR3: TGTGCCAGCAGTGGACTTCTCTACGAGCAGTACTTC. Amino acids: CASSGLLYEQYF.

The DNA for the CDR3 is TGTGCCAGCAGTTTATCCCCGACGGGAGGGGAAAAACTGTTTTTT. It codes for CASSLSPTGGEKLFF. V and J are TRBV28 and TRBJ1-4; D ambiguous. This CDR3 has 15 amino acids. Germline values: CDR1 MDHEN, CDR2 SYDVKM. The V end lost 1 base, the J end lost 8 bases, and 14 bases lay between the germline ends.

In its sample, this clone was seen once. This chain connects TRBV18 to TRBJ2-5; D ambiguous. Germline CDR1 and CDR2: KGHSH and LQKENI. V gave up 0 bases and J gave up 3 bases, with 5 bases separating them. The CDR3 length is 13 residues. Here the CDR3 reads CASSPPAEETQYF. The DNA of the CDR3 is TGTGCCAGCTCACCACCGGCGGAAGAGACCCAGTACTTC.

The J gene is TRBJ1-2, the V gene TRBV12-5; TRBD1 aligns across 11 bases. V was pared by 7 bases and J by 8 bases, with 21 bases of the junction left unmatched. From germline, CDR1 is LGHNT and CDR2 FRNRAP. The CDR3 spans 18 residues. Here the CDR3 reads CASVPLPRDRGFIAGYTF. CDR3 nucleotide sequence: TGTGCTAGTGTCCCACTTCCTCGGGACAGGGGGTTTATAGCGGGCTACACCTTC.

The chain couples TRBV10-3 to TRBJ2-5; D is possibly TRBD1 (5 bases). V lost 0 bases and J lost 3, with 5 bases in between. The CDR3 has 13 residues. From germline, CDR1 is ENHRY and CDR2 SYGVKD. Written as DNA, the CDR3 is TGTGCCATCAGTGAGTCAGGGGAAGAGACCCAGTACTTC. Protein product: CAISESGEETQYF.

The CDR3 coding sequence is TGTGCCACCGGTGGGGGGGCGAACACCGGGGAGCTGTTTTTT. Translation gives CATGGGANTGELFF. This chain joins TRBV2 and TRBJ2-2; 7 bases agree with TRBD2. CDR3 length equals 14 residues. In germline, CDR1 is SNHLY, CDR2 FYNNEI. V was pared by 10 bases and J by 0 bases, with 5 bases of the junction left unmatched.

This chain joins TRBV2 and TRBJ2-1; 9 nucleotides agree with TRBD2. Germline assignment: CDR1 SNHLY and CDR2 FYNNEI. This CDR3 spans 17 amino acids. The trim removed 6 bases at V and 1 base at J, leaving 10 bases unmatched. The CDR3 protein is CASRARTSALSYNEQFF. The CDR3 DNA is TGTGCCAGCAGGGCCCGGACTAGCGCCTTGTCCTACAATGAGCAGTTCTTC.

The chain couples TRBV5-1 to TRBJ2-7; TRBD2 aligns across 8 bases. The germline V gene encodes CDR1 SGHRS and CDR2 YFSETQ. The junction had 9 bases not matched to a gene; V was cut back by 5 bases and J by 5 bases. The CDR3 totals 14 residues. CDR3 region: CASRLAGGRDEQYF. The DNA for the CDR3 is TGCGCCAGCAGACTCGCGGGAGGCCGGGACGAGCAGTACTTC.

This sequence joins TRBV11-2 and TRBJ2-7; possible D gene TRBD2, 6 bases. Per germline, CDR1 SGHAT and CDR2 FQNNGV. Trimming left V 5 bases short and J 0 bases short, with 23 bases between. CDR3 length equals 18 residues. DNA for the CDR3: TGTGCCAGCAGCCTCCTAACGGGAGTGCCCATGAGCTCCTACGAGCAGTACTTC. As protein: CASSLLTGVPMSSYEQYF.

This chain uses TRBV2 with TRBJ2-3; 7 bases map to TRBD1. The ends lost 5 bases at V and 1 base at J; junction bases unmatched: 6. The CDR3 covers 15 residues. Germline lookup yields CDR1 SNHLY and CDR2 FYNNEI. The chain's CDR3 is CASSLDRVGTDTQYF. CDR3 in DNA: TGTGCCAGCAGTCTCGACAGGGTCGGCACAGATACGCAGTATTTT.

The chain carries TRBV30 and TRBJ2-5; 10 positions match TRBD2. CDR1 and CDR2 (germline): GTSNPN, SVGIG (reference sequence). CDR3 size: 13 residues. V trimming: 5 bases; J trimming: 3 bases; junction bases outside the gene matches: 3. CDR3 bases: TGTGCCTGGGACCTAGCGGGGGAAGAGACCCAGTACTTC. Translation gives CAWDLAGEETQYF.

V usage is TRBV7-9 and J usage is TRBJ2-2, with TRBD2 identical over 7 bases. V shed 3 bases, J shed 3 bases, and the junction held 4 bases outside the gene matches. The germline gives CDR1 SEHNR, CDR2 FQNEAQ (reference sequence). This CDR3 region has 15 residues. For the CDR3, the DNA is TGTGCCAGCAGCTTCGGCGGGAGCGACACCGGGGAGCTGTTTTTT. Amino acids: CASSFGGSDTGELFF. The full variable domain, its missing parts supplied by reference TRBV7-9 and TRBJ2-2, is DTGVSQNPRHKITKRGQNVTFRCDPISEHNRLYWYRQTLGQGPEFLTYFQNEAQLEKSRLLSDRFSAERPKGSFSTLEIQRTEQGDSAMYLCASSFGGSDTGELFFGEGSRLTVL.

The gene calls are TRBV25-1 and TRBJ1-1, with D unclear. Germline V gene lookup returns CDR1 MGHDK and CDR2 SYGVNS. Trimming took off 6 bases at V and 7 bases at J, with 9 bases between the two ends. The CDR3 has 11 residues. This chain's CDR3 is CASRAGIEAFF. CDR3 DNA: TGTGCCAGCAGGGCGGGGATTGAAGCTTTCTTT. The complete variable domain, with remaining parts taken from reference TRBV25-1 and TRBJ1-1, reads EADIYQTPRYLVIGTGKKITLECSQTMGHDKMYWYQQDPGMELHLIHYSYGVNSTEKGDLSSESTVSRIRTEHFPLTLESARPSHTSQYLCASRAGIEAFFGQGTRLTVV.

This clone was observed a few times. V usage is TRBV6-1 and J usage is TRBJ1-5, with 8 bases aligning to TRBD1. The ends lost 8 bases at V and 4 bases at J; junction bases unmatched: 1. The CDR3 runs 12 residues. The germline gives CDR1 MNHNS, CDR2 SASEGT. CDR3 coding DNA: TGTGCCAGCCAGGGGGCGAATCAGCCCCAGCATTTT. This gives the protein CASQGANQPQHF.

J is TRBJ2-1 and V is TRBV18; no definite D call. Germline V gives CDR1 KGHSH, CDR2 LQKENI. V lost 6 bases to trimming and J lost 0 bases, with 12 bases between them. The CDR3 runs to 15 residues. The CDR3 spells CASSRGGDSYNEQFF. The CDR3 DNA follows: TGTGCCAGCTCCCGTGGCGGTGACTCCTACAATGAGCAGTTCTTC.

The CDR3: CASSFDRQETQYF. DNA for the CDR3: TGTGCCAGCAGTTTTGACAGGCAAGAGACCCAGTACTTC. The V and J genes are TRBV27 and TRBJ2-5, with D perhaps matching TRBD1 (6 bases). Trimming took off 3 bases at V and 2 bases at J, with 7 bases between the two ends. Germline loops: CDR1 MNHEY, CDR2 SMNVEV (reference sequence). The CDR3 has 13 residues.

This clone was recorded only once. The chain couples TRBV7-6 to TRBJ1-5; 7 nucleotides match TRBD1. Unmatched junction bases numbered 6, after V lost 3 bases and J lost 1 base. The CDR3 is 16 amino acids. Germline assignment: CDR1 SGHVS and CDR2 FNYEAQ. The CDR3 DNA reads TGTGCCAGCAGCTTGGCGGCAGGGGGAAGCAATCAGCCCCAGCATTTT. It is translated as CASSLAAGGSNQPQHF.

The chain couples TRBV19 to TRBJ2-1; D remains unclear. The CDR3 has 13 residues. Germline V gene sequence: CDR1 LNHDA, CDR2 SQIVND (reference sequence). Trimming left V 3 bases short and J 3 bases short, with 6 bases between. The CDR3 loop reads CASSINYYNEQFF. The DNA of the CDR3 is TGTGCCAGTAGTATTAACTACTACAATGAGCAGTTCTTC.

This sequence joins TRBV5-6 and TRBJ1-1; no reliable D call. In germline, CDR1 is SGHDT, CDR2 YYEEEE. The CDR3 runs to 15 residues. Trimming pared 1 base from V and 3 bases from J, leaving 13 bases between. CDR3 bases: TGTGCCAGCAGCTTGATAGGAGGCAAGTACACTGAAGCTTTCTTT. Amino acid sequence: CASSLIGGKYTEAFF.

The V and J genes are TRBV7-8 and TRBJ1-1; unclear D gene. Between the trimmed V and J ends, which lost 1 base and 0 bases, there was a span of 9 bases. The germline CDR1 and CDR2 sequences are SGHVS and FQNEAQ. The CDR3 spans 15 residues. For the CDR3, the DNA is TGTGCCAGCAGCTTAGATAGCGGTCTGAACACTGAAGCTTTCTTT. Translation: CASSLDSGLNTEAFF.

This chain links TRBV13 with TRBJ1-2; 9 bases line up with TRBD1. The CDR3 contains 15 residues. The J segment lost 1 base and the V segment lost 5 bases, leaving 5 bases of the junction unmatched. Per germline, CDR1 PRHDT and CDR2 FYEKMQ (reference sequence). The CDR3 protein is CASSPNRGHNYGYTF. CDR3 nucleotides: TGTGCCAGCAGCCCCAACAGGGGGCATAACTATGGCTACACCTTC.

The count of this clone is one. This chain connects TRBV7-8 to TRBJ1-5; 8 bases fit TRBD1. The ends lost 2 bases at V and 4 bases at J; junction bases unmatched: 10. This CDR3 is 17 amino acids long. The germline CDR1 and CDR2 sequences are SGHVS and FQNEAQ. The CDR3 spells CASSLRLTGAPNQPQHF. In nucleotides, the CDR3 is TGTGCCAGCAGCTTAAGATTGACAGGGGCCCCTAATCAGCCCCAGCATTTT. The full variable domain, completed using reference TRBV7-8 and TRBJ1-5, is GAGVSQSPRYKVAKRGQDVALRCDPISGHVSLFWYQQALGQGPEFLTYFQNEAQLDKSGLPSDRFFAERPEGSVSTLKIQRTQQEDSAVYLCASSLRLTGAPNQPQHFGDGTRLSIL.

The V and J genes are TRBV7-2 and TRBJ2-5; D might be TRBD2 (7 bases). V was cut by 3 bases and J by 3 bases, with 14 bases left in between. This CDR3 region has 15 residues. Per the germline V gene, CDR1 is SGHTA and CDR2 is FQGNSA. Here the CDR3 reads CASSFRGGEEETQYF. The DNA of the CDR3 is TGTGCCAGCAGCTTCAGAGGGGGGGAGGAAGAGACCCAGTACTTC.

The J gene is TRBJ2-1, the V gene TRBV30; 8 positions match TRBD1. CDR1 and CDR2 (germline): GTSNPN, SVGIG (reference sequence). The CDR3 is 18 amino acids. With V trimmed by 2 bases and J by 6 bases, 18 bases remained unmatched. CDR3: CAWSRTGGGSRVLNEQFF. The CDR3 DNA reads TGTGCCTGGAGTCGTACAGGGGGAGGTTCCAGGGTACTCAATGAGCAGTTCTTC.

This chain connects TRBV5-1 to TRBJ1-2, with D possibly TRBD1 on 6 matching bases. The CDR3 extends over 13 amino acids. Trimming removed 0 bases at V and 3 bases at J, with 6 bases between. Germline CDR1 reads SGHRS; CDR2 reads YFSETQ. In DNA, the CDR3 is TGCGCCAGCAGCTTGGCAGGGGACTATGGCTACACCTTC. Encoded protein: CASSLAGDYGYTF.

V gene TRBV5-1 combines with J gene TRBJ2-7; D is perhaps TRBD2 (5 bases). This CDR3 spans 14 amino acids. Germline V gives CDR1 SGHRS, CDR2 YFSETQ. Trimming shortened V by 2 bases and J by 2 bases, and 11 bases separated the two germline ends. The CDR3 spells CASSLGLLPYEQYF. For the CDR3, the DNA is TGCGCCAGCAGCTTAGGACTCTTACCCTACGAGCAGTACTTC.